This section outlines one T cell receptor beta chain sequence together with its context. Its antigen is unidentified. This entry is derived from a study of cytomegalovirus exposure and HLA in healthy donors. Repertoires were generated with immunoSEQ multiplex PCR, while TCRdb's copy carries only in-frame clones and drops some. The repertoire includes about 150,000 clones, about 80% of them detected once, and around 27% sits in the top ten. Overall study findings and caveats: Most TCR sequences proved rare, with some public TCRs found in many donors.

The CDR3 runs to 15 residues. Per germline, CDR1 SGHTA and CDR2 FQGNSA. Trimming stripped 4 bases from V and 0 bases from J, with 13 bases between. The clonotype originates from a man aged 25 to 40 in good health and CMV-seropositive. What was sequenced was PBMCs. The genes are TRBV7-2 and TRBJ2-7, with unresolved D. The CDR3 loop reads CASSSPLRSSYEQYF. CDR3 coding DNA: TGTGCCAGCAGCTCCCCACTACGGAGCTCCTACGAGCAGTACTTC. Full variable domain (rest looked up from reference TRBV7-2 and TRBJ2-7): GAGVSQSPSNKVTEKGKDVELRCDPISGHTALYWYRQSLGQGLEFLIYFQGNSAPDKSGLPSDRFSAERTGGSVSTLTIQRTQQEDSAVYLCASSSPLRSSYEQYFGPGTRLTVT.